The entry that follows covers one TCR beta chain sequence. The target antigen is unknown. The data were obtained in a study of shared clonotypes between healthy human individuals. Findings and limits, study-wide: The sole specimen, blood, was sampled, and tissue repertoires likely differ. Sequencing depth was expected to affect clonotype sharing among donors. There were few donors, and this limited the genetic and exposure-history diversity represented.

The CDR3 length is 15 residues. Germline-derived CDR1 and CDR2 are LNHDA and SQIVND (reference sequence). The ends lost 5 bases at V and 5 bases at J; junction bases unmatched: 7. The data were produced by immunoSEQ multiplex PCR, yet TCRdb's version contains in-frame clones alone and is incomplete. The sample holds 1,500,000 or so clones, around 97% seen once. The source of this sequence is a man aged 25 to 40 in good health. The rearrangement joins TRBV19 to TRBJ2-7, with 12 nucleotides matching TRBD1. What was sequenced was naive CD4+ T cells sorted from blood. Subset here: CD45RA+ positively selected. The CDR3 sequence: CASSLRDRGRNEQYF. Here the CDR3 DNA reads TGTGCCAGTAGTCTTCGGGACAGGGGGCGCAACGAGCAGTACTTC.